This TCR beta chain was sequenced for a study of blood T cell repertoires in COVID-19. For the study at large: Samples of COVID-19 (acute and convalescent) were obtained from the United States, Italy and Spain.

Trimming removed 5 bases from V and 4 bases from J, with 11 bases in between. This CDR3 has 14 residues. Germline-derived CDR1 and CDR2 are SEHNR and FQNEAQ (reference sequence). Profiled with immunoSEQ multiplex PCR; TCRdb holds only in-frame clones, not every one. The top ten clones hold over 2% of a sample with some 290,000 clones, roughly nine tenths of them seen once. V and J are TRBV7-9 and TRBJ2-2; no clear D gene. Source material: peripheral blood. The source of this sequence is a woman between 45 and 60 years old who had recovered from COVID-19. The CDR3 protein is CASSPWFGTGELFF. CDR3 sequence (DNA): TGTGCCAGCAGCCCTTGGTTCGGCACCGGGGAGCTGTTTTTT.